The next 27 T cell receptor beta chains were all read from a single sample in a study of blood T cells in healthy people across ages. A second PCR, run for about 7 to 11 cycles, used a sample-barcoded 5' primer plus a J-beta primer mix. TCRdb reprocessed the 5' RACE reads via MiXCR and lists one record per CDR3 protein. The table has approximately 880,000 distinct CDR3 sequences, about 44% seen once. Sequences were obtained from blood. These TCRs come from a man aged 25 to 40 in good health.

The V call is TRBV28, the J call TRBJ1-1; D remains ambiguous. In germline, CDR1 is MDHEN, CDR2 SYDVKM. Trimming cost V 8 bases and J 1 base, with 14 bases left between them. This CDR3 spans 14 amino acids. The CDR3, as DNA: TGTGCCAGCGGTACACCGAGGAGGAACACTGAAGCTTTCTTT. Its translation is CASGTPRRNTEAFF. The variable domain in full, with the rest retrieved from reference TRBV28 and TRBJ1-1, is DVKVTQSSRYLVKRTGEKVFLECVQDMDHENMFWYRQDPGLGLRLIYFSYDVKMKEKGDIPEGYSVSREKKERFSLILESASTNQTSMYLCASGTPRRNTEAFFGQGTRLTVV.

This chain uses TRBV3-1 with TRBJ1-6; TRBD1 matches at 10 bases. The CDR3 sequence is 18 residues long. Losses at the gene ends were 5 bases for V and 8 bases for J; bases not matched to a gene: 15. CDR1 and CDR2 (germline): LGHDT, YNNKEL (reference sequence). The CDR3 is CASSSRDRGLVGHSPLHF. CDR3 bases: TGTGCCAGCAGCTCCCGGGACAGGGGTCTAGTTGGCCATTCACCCCTCCACTTT.

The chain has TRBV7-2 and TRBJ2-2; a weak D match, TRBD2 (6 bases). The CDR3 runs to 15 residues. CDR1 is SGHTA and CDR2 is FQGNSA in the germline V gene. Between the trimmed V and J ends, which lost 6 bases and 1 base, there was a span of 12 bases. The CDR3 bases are TGTGCCAGCAGTCCATCAGCGGGGAACACCGGGGAGCTGTTTTTT. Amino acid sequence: CASSPSAGNTGELFF.

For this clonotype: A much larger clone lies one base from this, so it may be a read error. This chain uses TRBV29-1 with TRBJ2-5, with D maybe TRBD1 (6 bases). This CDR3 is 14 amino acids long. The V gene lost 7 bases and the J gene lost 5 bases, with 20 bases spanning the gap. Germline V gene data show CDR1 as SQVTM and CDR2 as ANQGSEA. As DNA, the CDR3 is TGCAGCGCATCGGACAGCACAAAGGGGGAGACCCAGTACTTC. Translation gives CSASDSTKGETQYF.

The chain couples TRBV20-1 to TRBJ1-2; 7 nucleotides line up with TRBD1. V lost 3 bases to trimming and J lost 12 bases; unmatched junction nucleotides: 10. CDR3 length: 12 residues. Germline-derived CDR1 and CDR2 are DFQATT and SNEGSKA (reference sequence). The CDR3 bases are TGCAGTGCTAGGACGGACAGGCGGGGCCACACCTTC. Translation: CSARTDRRGHTF.

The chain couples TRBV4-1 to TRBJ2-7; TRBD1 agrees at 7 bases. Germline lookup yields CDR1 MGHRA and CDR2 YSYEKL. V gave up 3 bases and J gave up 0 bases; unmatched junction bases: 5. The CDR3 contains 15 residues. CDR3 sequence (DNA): TGCGCCAGCAGCCACTCACAGGGGAGCTCCTACGAGCAGTACTTC. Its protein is CASSHSQGSSYEQYF.

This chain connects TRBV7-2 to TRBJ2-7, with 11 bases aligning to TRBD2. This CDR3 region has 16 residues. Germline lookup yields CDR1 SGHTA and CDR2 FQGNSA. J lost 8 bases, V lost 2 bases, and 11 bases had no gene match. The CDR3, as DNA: TGTGCCAGCAGCTTATCTCCCGGGACTAGCGGCACTAAGCAGTACTTC. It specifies CASSLSPGTSGTKQYF.

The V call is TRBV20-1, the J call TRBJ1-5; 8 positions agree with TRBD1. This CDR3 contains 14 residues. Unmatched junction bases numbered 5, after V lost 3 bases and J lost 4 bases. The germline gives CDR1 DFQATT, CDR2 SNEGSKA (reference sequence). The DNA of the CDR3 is TGCAGTGCTAGGGAGAGGACAGGGAATCAGCCCCAGCATTTT. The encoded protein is CSARERTGNQPQHF.

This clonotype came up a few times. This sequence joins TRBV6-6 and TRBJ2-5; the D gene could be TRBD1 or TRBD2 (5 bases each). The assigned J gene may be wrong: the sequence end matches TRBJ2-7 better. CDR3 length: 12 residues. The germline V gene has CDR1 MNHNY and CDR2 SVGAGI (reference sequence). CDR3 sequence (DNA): TGTGCCAGCGAGGGGCAGGGCAGCGAGCAGTACTTC. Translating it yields CASEGQGSEQYF.

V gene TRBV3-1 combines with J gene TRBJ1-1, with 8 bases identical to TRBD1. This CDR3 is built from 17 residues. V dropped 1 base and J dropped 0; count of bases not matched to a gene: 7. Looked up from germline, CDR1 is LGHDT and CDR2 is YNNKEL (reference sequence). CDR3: CASSQGAAGGMNTEAFF. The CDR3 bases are TGTGCCAGCAGCCAAGGGGCGGCAGGGGGCATGAACACTGAAGCTTTCTTT. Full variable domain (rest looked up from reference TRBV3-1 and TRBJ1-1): DTAVSQTPKYLVTQMGNDKSIKCEQNLGHDTMYWYKQDSKKFLKIMFSYNNKELIINETVPNRFSPKSPDKAHLNLHINSLELGDSAVYFCASSQGAAGGMNTEAFFGQGTRLTVV.

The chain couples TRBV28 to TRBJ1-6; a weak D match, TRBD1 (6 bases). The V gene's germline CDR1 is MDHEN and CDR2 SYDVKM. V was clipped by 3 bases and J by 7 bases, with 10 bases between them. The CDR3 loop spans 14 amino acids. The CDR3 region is CASSLDRKNSPLHF. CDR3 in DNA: TGTGCCAGCAGTTTGGACAGAAAGAATTCACCCCTCCACTTT.

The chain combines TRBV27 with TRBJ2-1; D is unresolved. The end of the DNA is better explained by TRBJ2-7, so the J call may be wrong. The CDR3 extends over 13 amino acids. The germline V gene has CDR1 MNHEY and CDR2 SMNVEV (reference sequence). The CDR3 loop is CASSSSPLSEQYF. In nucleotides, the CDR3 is TGTGCCAGCAGTAGCTCTCCCCTGAGTGAGCAGTACTTC.

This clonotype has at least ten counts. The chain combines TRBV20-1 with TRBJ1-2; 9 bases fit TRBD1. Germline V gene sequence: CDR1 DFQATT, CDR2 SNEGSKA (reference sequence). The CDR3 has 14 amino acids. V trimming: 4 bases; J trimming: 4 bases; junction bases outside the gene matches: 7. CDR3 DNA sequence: TGCAGTGCTACCGGACAGGGGCTATTCTATGGCTACACCTTC. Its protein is CSATGQGLFYGYTF.

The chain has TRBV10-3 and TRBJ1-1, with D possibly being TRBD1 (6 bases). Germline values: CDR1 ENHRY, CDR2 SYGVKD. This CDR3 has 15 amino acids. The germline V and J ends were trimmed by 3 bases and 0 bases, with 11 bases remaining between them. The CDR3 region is CAISDPEGVNTEAFF. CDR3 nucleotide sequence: TGTGCCATCAGTGATCCTGAGGGGGTGAACACTGAAGCTTTCTTT.

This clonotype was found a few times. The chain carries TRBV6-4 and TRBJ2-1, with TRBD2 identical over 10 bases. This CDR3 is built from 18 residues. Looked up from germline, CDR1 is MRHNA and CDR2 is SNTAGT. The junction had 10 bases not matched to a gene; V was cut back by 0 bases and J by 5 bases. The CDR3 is CASSDSRGLAGDHNEQFF. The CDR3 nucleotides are TGTGCCAGCAGTGACTCCCGGGGGCTAGCGGGAGACCACAATGAGCAGTTCTTC.

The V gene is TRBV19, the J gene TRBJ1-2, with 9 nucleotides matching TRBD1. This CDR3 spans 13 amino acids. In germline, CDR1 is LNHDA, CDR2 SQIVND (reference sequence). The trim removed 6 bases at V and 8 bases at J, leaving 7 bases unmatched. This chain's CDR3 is CASRDRGELGYTF. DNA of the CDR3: TGTGCCAGTAGGGACAGGGGAGAATTGGGCTACACCTTC.

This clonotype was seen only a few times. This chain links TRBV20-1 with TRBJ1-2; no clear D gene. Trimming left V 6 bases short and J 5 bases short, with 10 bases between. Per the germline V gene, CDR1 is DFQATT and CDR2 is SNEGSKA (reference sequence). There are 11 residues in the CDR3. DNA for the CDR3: TGCAGTGCCCAAGCCGAATATGGCTACACCTTC. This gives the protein CSAQAEYGYTF.

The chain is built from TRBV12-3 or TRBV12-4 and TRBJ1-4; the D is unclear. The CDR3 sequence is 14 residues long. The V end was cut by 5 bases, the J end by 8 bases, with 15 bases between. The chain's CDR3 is CASSPDELREKLFF. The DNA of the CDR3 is TGTGCCAGCAGTCCAGACGAGTTGCGAGAAAAACTGTTTTTT.

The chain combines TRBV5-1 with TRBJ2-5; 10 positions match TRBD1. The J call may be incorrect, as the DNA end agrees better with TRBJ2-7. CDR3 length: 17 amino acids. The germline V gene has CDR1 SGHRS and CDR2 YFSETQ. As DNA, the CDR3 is TGCGCCAGCAGCCACCTCGAGTCAGCGGGACAGGGGAACGAGCAGTACTTC. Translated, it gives CASSHLESAGQGNEQYF.

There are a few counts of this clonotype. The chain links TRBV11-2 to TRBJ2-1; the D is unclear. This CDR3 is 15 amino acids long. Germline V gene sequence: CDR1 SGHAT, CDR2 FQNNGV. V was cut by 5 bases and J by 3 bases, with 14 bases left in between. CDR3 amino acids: CASSRATGYYNEQFF. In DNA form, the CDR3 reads TGTGCCAGCAGCAGGGCAACTGGGTACTACAATGAGCAGTTCTTC.

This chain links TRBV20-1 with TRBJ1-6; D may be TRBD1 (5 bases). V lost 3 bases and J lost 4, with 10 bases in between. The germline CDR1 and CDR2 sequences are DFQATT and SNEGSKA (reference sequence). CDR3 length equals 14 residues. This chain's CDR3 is CSARDISYNSPLHF. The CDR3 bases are TGCAGTGCTAGGGACATTTCATATAATTCACCCCTCCACTTT.

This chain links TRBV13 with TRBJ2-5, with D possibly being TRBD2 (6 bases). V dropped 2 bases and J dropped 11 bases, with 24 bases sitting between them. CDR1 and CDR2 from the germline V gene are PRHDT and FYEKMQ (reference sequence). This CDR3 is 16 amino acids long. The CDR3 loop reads CASSLQEGRSYNKQYF. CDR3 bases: TGTGCCAGCAGCTTACAGGAGGGAAGGTCCTACAATAAGCAGTACTTC.

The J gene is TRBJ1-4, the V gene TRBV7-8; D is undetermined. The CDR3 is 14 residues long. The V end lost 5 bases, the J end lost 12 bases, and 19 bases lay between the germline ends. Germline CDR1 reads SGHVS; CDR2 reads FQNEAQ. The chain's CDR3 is CASSPSRTASELFF. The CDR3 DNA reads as TGTGCCAGCAGCCCCTCCCGGACGGCCTCTGAACTGTTTTTT. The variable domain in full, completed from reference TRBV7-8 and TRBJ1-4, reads GAGVSQSPRYKVAKRGQDVALRCDPISGHVSLFWYQQALGQGPEFLTYFQNEAQLDKSGLPSDRFFAERPEGSVSTLKIQRTQQEDSAVYLCASSPSRTASELFFGSGTQLSVL.

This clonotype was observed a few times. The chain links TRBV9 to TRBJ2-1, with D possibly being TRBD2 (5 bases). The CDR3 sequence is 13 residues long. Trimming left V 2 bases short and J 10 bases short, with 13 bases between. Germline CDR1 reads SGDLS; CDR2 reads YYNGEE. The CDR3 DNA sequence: TGTGCCAGCAGCGTTTCCGGCGAGGGAGAGCAGTTCTTC. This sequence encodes CASSVSGEGEQFF.

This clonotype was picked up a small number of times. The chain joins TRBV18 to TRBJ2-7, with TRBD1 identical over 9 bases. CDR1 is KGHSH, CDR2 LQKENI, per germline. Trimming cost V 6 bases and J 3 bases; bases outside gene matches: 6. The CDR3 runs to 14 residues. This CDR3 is CASSGTGRSYEQYF. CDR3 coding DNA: TGTGCCAGCTCTGGGACAGGGCGTAGCTACGAGCAGTACTTC.

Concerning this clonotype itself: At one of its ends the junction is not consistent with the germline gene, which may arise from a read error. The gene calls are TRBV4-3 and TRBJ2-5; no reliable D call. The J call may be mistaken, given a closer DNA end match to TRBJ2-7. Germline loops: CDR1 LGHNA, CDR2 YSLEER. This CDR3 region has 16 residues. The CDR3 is CASGQEAGFNSYEQYF. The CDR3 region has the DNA TGCGCCAGCGGCCAAGAAGCAGGTTTTAACTCTTACGAGCAGTACTTC.

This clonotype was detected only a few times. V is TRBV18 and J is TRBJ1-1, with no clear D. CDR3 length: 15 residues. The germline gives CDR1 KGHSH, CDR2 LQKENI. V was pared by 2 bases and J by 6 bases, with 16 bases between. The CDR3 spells CASSPRSKGLSEAFF. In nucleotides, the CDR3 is TGTGCCAGCTCACCAAGGTCGAAAGGCCTCTCTGAAGCTTTCTTT.